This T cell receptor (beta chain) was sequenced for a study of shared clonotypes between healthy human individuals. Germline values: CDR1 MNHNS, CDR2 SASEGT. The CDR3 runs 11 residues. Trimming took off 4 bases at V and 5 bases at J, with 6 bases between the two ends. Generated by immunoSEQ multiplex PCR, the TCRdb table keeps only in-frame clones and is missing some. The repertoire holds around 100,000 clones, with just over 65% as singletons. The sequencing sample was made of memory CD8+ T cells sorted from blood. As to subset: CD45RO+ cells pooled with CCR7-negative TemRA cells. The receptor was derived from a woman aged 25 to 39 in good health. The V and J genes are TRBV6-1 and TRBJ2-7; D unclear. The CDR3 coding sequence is TGTGCCAGCAGTGGGTCTCACGAGCAGTACTTC. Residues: CASSGSHEQYF.